A single sample gave rise to the 27 T cell receptor beta chains below, sequenced in a study of technical replicates of blood from a few donors. Repertoires were generated with immunoSEQ multiplex PCR, while TCRdb's copy carries only in-frame clones and drops some. The data hold 80,000 or so clones, with approximately 94% observed a single time. The specimen was T cells isolated from PBMCs. Receptors were obtained from a human donor in good health.

The rearrangement joins TRBV13 to TRBJ2-4, with 8 bases identical to TRBD1. Germline-derived CDR1 and CDR2 are PRHDT and FYEKMQ (reference sequence). V was clipped by 2 bases and J by 8 bases; unmatched bases: 11. The CDR3 has 16 amino acids. As DNA, the CDR3 is TGTGCCAGCAGCTTATTACAGGGGGTGGGTAGGGACATTCAGTACTTC. Translation: CASSLLQGVGRDIQYF.

The rearrangement joins TRBV5-4 to TRBJ2-1; no clear D gene. The CDR3 sequence is 11 residues long. Germline values: CDR1 SGHNT, CDR2 YYREEE (reference sequence). The V end lost 1 base, the J end lost 10 bases, and 6 bases lay between the germline ends. CDR3 DNA: TGTGCCAGCAGCTTGTCTGGCGAGCAGTTCTTC. Amino acids: CASSLSGEQFF.

V gene TRBV30 combines with J gene TRBJ1-5, with D maybe TRBD1 (5 bases). The germline gives CDR1 GTSNPN, CDR2 SVGIG (reference sequence). V lost 6 bases to trimming and J lost 0 bases, with 9 bases between them. The CDR3 is made up of 13 amino acids. CDR3 sequence (DNA): TGTGCCTGTCGGCAGGGTAGCAATCAGCCCCAGCATTTT. Protein sequence: CACRQGSNQPQHF.

This chain links TRBV5-6 with TRBJ1-1; D unresolved. This CDR3 is 15 amino acids long. The V gene lost 0 bases and the J gene lost 3 bases, with 12 bases spanning the gap. Germline loops: CDR1 SGHDT, CDR2 YYEEEE. CDR3 protein: CASSLVGRRHTEAFF. CDR3 in DNA: TGTGCCAGCAGCTTGGTGGGCCGACGGCACACTGAAGCTTTCTTT.

The gene calls are TRBV25-1 and TRBJ1-4; maybe TRBD1 (5 bases). The germline V and J ends were trimmed by 5 bases and 6 bases, with 19 bases remaining between them. This CDR3 contains 16 residues. The germline V gene has CDR1 MGHDK and CDR2 SYGVNS. This CDR3 reads CASSPFMGEGDEKLFF. The CDR3 nucleotides are TGTGCCAGCAGTCCCTTTATGGGGGAGGGAGATGAAAAACTGTTTTTT.

The rearrangement uses TRBV2 and TRBJ1-1; 9 bases line up with TRBD1. Per germline, CDR1 SNHLY and CDR2 FYNNEI. This CDR3 contains 15 residues. Trimming at V came to 5 bases and at J to 3 bases, leaving 7 bases not matched to a gene. The CDR3 reads CASSPDRGRYTEAFF. The CDR3 DNA is TGTGCCAGCAGTCCGGACAGGGGTCGGTACACTGAAGCTTTCTTT.

The chain is built from TRBV5-6 and TRBJ1-1, with a tentative D call TRBD1 (5 bases). Per the germline V gene, CDR1 is SGHDT and CDR2 is YYEEEE. The V end lost 4 bases, the J end lost 3 bases, and 13 bases lay between the germline ends. The CDR3 consists of 14 residues. The CDR3 sequence: CASSALGGDTEAFF. DNA of the CDR3: TGTGCCAGCAGCGCCTTGGGGGGTGACACTGAAGCTTTCTTT.

The chain recombines TRBV28 with TRBJ1-4; D unresolved. CDR1 is MDHEN and CDR2 is SYDVKM in the germline V gene. With 1 base removed from V and 4 bases from J, the gap between germline ends came to 13 bases. The CDR3 spans 16 residues. In nucleotides, the CDR3 is TGTGCCAGCAGTTTATTATTAGGGAGATATAATGAAAAACTGTTTTTT. Translated: CASSLLLGRYNEKLFF.

The chain carries TRBV4-1 and TRBJ2-2; TRBD1 might be the D (6 bases). CDR3 length: 17 amino acids. CDR1 and CDR2 from the germline V gene are MGHRA and YSYEKL. V shed 4 bases and J shed 1 base, with 16 bases lying between them. CDR3 region: CASSRSRGGENTGELFF. The DNA of the CDR3 is TGCGCCAGCAGCCGGTCAAGAGGGGGAGAGAACACCGGGGAGCTGTTTTTT.

The CDR3 DNA follows: TGCGCCAGCAGTCGTAGGGGAAGCAATCAGCCCCAGCATTTT. Its protein is CASSRRGSNQPQHF. The J gene is TRBJ1-5, the V gene TRBV4-1; possibly TRBD1 for D (5 bases). From germline, CDR1 is MGHRA and CDR2 YSYEKL. The CDR3 totals 14 residues. Deletions cut 6 bases from V and 1 base from J, with 10 bases between.

This chain joins TRBV7-3 and TRBJ2-3; 10 nucleotides match TRBD2. Germline CDR1 reads SGHTA; CDR2 reads FQGTGA. This CDR3 spans 14 amino acids. With 4 bases clipped from V and 4 bases from J, the junction kept 2 bases outside the gene matches. CDR3 coding DNA: TGTGCCAGCAGCTCCGGACTAGCGGCAGATACGCAGTATTTT. It is translated as CASSSGLAADTQYF.

The genes are TRBV10-3 and TRBJ2-7; tentatively, D is TRBD1 (7 bases). The V gene lost 7 bases and the J gene lost 4 bases, with 17 bases spanning the gap. This CDR3 contains 14 residues. Germline loops: CDR1 ENHRY, CDR2 SYGVKD. This CDR3 reads CAITPGGGSYEQYF. The CDR3 coding sequence is TGTGCCATCACCCCAGGGGGAGGAAGTTACGAGCAGTACTTC.

The genes are TRBV5-1 and TRBJ1-1, with D possibly TRBD1 on 6 matching bases. Trimming left V 4 bases short and J 3 bases short, with 16 bases between. The germline CDR1 and CDR2 sequences are SGHRS and YFSETQ. The CDR3 is 15 amino acids. CDR3 DNA: TGCGCCAGCAGCCCAGAGAGGGGGGGGGACACTGAAGCTTTCTTT. This codes for CASSPERGGDTEAFF.

V and J are TRBV10-2 and TRBJ2-1; 10 positions agree with TRBD2. Germline trimming cut 5 bases from V and 6 bases from J; bases unmatched to any gene: 19. This CDR3 contains 19 residues. CDR1 and CDR2 from the germline V gene are WSHSY and SAAADI. Here the CDR3 DNA reads TGCGCCAGCAGTCCCCAAGCCGGAGGGAGGAGCGGGAGGGCCAATGAGCAGTTCTTC. Its translation: CASSPQAGGRSGRANEQFF.

V and J are TRBV6-1 and TRBJ1-1; weak D call: TRBD1 (5 bases). The CDR3 totals 15 residues. Trimming cost V 8 bases and J 7 bases, with 23 bases left between them. Germline V lookup: CDR1 MNHNS, CDR2 SASEGT. The CDR3 region has the DNA TGTGCCAGCGGCCCCTTAACAGGAGGGGTTATTGAAGCTTTCTTT. This codes for CASGPLTGGVIEAFF.

The chain employs TRBV5-4 and TRBJ1-1; possible D gene TRBD1, 6 bases. This CDR3 comprises 16 residues. The V gene's germline CDR1 is SGHNT and CDR2 YYREEE (reference sequence). V was cut by 4 bases and J by 0 bases, with 16 bases left in between. The CDR3: CASSPDSRTMNTEAFF. In DNA, the CDR3 is TGTGCCAGCAGCCCGGACAGCCGCACTATGAACACTGAAGCTTTCTTT.

The rearrangement links TRBV7-9 to TRBJ2-3; D ambiguous. Germline assignment: CDR1 SEHNR and CDR2 FQNEAQ (reference sequence). The CDR3 is 10 amino acids. The V end was cut by 5 bases, the J end by 7 bases, with 4 bases between. Here the CDR3 DNA reads TGTGCCAGCAGCATCTATACGCAGTATTTT. It yields the protein CASSIYTQYF. The full variable domain, its missing parts supplied by reference TRBV7-9 and TRBJ2-3, is DTGVSQNPRHKITKRGQNVTFRCDPISEHNRLYWYRQTLGQGPEFLTYFQNEAQLEKSRLLSDRFSAERPKGSFSTLEIQRTEQGDSAMYLCASSIYTQYFGPGTRLTVL.

The chain has TRBV7-6 and TRBJ2-7, with D possibly being TRBD2 (6 bases). The CDR3 is 13 residues long. Germline CDR1 is SGHVS and CDR2 is FNYEAQ. V shed 5 bases and J shed 4 bases, with 12 bases lying between them. The CDR3 nucleotides are TGTGCCAGCAGCGCCATTGGGGGGTACGAGCAGTACTTC. This sequence encodes CASSAIGGYEQYF.

This sequence joins TRBV7-6 and TRBJ2-5; possibly TRBD1 for D (5 bases). CDR1 and CDR2 from the germline V gene are SGHVS and FNYEAQ. Deletions cut 5 bases from V and 4 bases from J, with 17 bases between. The CDR3 runs to 15 residues. The DNA of the CDR3 is TGTGCCAGCAGCCCGAGCCAGGGATATGGAGAGACCCAGTACTTC. It translates to CASSPSQGYGETQYF.

The rearrangement uses TRBV28 and TRBJ2-1; 7 positions match TRBD1. V was pared by 1 base and J by 5 bases, with 17 bases of the junction left unmatched. Germline assignment: CDR1 MDHEN and CDR2 SYDVKM. The CDR3 is made up of 19 amino acids. In nucleotides, the CDR3 is TGTGCCAGCAGTTTATCTCTTACCGGGACAGAGGGAATAGACAATGAGCAGTTCTTC. This codes for CASSLSLTGTEGIDNEQFF. Together with reference TRBV28 and TRBJ2-1, the CDR3 gives the full variable domain: DVKVTQSSRYLVKRTGEKVFLECVQDMDHENMFWYRQDPGLGLRLIYFSYDVKMKEKGDIPEGYSVSREKKERFSLILESASTNQTSMYLCASSLSLTGTEGIDNEQFFGPGTRLTVL.

This clone has only a few counts. The genes are TRBV6-5 and TRBJ2-3; 7 positions match TRBD2. Trimming removed 2 bases from V and 0 bases from J; junction bases left unmatched: 5. Germline assignment: CDR1 MNHEY and CDR2 SVGAGI. The CDR3 runs to 16 residues. CDR3 nucleotide sequence: TGTGCCAGCAGTTACGCCCCTAGCGGAAGCACAGATACGCAGTATTTT. Its translation is CASSYAPSGSTDTQYF.

The genes are TRBV2 and TRBJ2-6; the D gene is possibly TRBD1 (6 bases). The ends were cut back, 4 bases at V and 2 bases at J, with 12 bases in the middle. This CDR3 is built from 16 residues. CDR1 SNHLY and CDR2 FYNNEI come from the germline V gene. In nucleotides, the CDR3 is TGTGCCAGCAGTGCACAGGGAAACGCTGGGGCCAACGTCCTGACTTTC. Encoded protein: CASSAQGNAGANVLTF. The whole variable domain, filled in from reference TRBV2 and TRBJ2-6, reads EPEVTQTPSHQVTQMGQEVILRCVPISNHLYFYWYRQILGQKVEFLVSFYNNEISEKSEIFDDQFSVERPDGSNFTLKIRSTKLEDSAMYFCASSAQGNAGANVLTFGAGSRLTVL.

The CDR3 reads CASSLVRAGNTIYF. CDR3 in DNA: TGTGCCAGCAGCTTGGTCAGGGCTGGAAACACCATATATTTT. The rearrangement links TRBV5-6 to TRBJ1-3, with D perhaps TRBD1 (5 bases). With 0 bases removed from V and 2 bases from J, the gap between germline ends came to 6 bases. CDR3 size: 14 residues. The germline V gene has CDR1 SGHDT and CDR2 YYEEEE. Together with reference TRBV5-6 and TRBJ1-3, the CDR3 gives the full variable domain: DAGVTQSPTHLIKTRGQQVTLRCSPKSGHDTVSWYQQALGQGPQFIFQYYEEEERQRGNFPDRFSGHQFPNYSSELNVNALLLGDSALYLCASSLVRAGNTIYFGEGSWLTVV.

The chain recombines TRBV9 with TRBJ1-4, with 7 bases identical to TRBD1. Germline CDR1 reads SGDLS; CDR2 reads YYNGEE. J lost 7 bases, V lost 1 base, and 7 bases had no gene match. There are 15 residues in the CDR3. DNA of the CDR3: TGTGCCAGCAGCGTAAATTCAGGGGGTCCTGAAAAACTGTTTTTT. This codes for CASSVNSGGPEKLFF.

The chain is built from TRBV7-2 and TRBJ1-2; 7 bases align to TRBD1. Per the germline V gene, CDR1 is SGHTA and CDR2 is FQGNSA. V dropped 2 bases and J dropped 7; count of bases not matched to a gene: 4. The length of the CDR3 is 13 residues. The CDR3 DNA reads as TGTGCCAGCAGCTTAAACAGGGACAGTGGCTACACCTTC. It yields the protein CASSLNRDSGYTF.

The chain has TRBV16 and TRBJ2-6; tentative D call: TRBD1 (6 bases). The CDR3 runs to 15 residues. Germline V gene lookup returns CDR1 KGHSY and CDR2 FQNENV. V dropped 2 bases and J dropped 2 bases, with 7 bases sitting between them. The CDR3 DNA follows: TGTGCCAGCAGCCAAGACAGGCCTGGGGCCAACGTCCTGACTTTC. As protein: CASSQDRPGANVLTF.

This clone was seen just once. This chain joins TRBV7-9 and TRBJ2-5, with no clear D. This CDR3 region has 12 residues. Trimming removed 1 base from V and 5 bases from J, with 5 bases in between. CDR1 is SEHNR, CDR2 FQNEAQ, per germline (reference sequence). CDR3 region: CASSLDWETQYF. CDR3 DNA sequence: TGTGCCAGCAGCTTAGACTGGGAGACCCAGTACTTC.